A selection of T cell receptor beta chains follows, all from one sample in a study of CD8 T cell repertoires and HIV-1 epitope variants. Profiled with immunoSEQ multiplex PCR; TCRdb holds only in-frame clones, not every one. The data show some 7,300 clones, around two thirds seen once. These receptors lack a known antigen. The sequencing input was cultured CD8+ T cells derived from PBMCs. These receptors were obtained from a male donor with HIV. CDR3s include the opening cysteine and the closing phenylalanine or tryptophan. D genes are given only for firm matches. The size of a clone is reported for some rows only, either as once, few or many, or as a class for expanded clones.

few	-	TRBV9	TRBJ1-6	CASSPGTPNSPLHF	TGTGCCAGCAGCCCCGGGACACCGAATTCACCCCTCCACTTT
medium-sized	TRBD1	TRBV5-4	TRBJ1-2	CASSWQETGLGYTF	TGTGCCAGCAGCTGGCAGGAGACAGGGCTCGGCTACACCTTC
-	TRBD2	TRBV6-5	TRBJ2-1	CASSSSGGAWEQFF	TGTGCCAGCAGTTCGAGCGGGGGGGCCTGGGAGCAGTTCTTC
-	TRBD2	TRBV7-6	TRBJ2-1	CASSLWQGAGENEQFF	TGTGCCAGCAGCTTATGGCAAGGAGCGGGAGAGAATGAGCAGTTCTTC
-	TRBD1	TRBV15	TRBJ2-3	CATSSQGATDTQYF	TGTGCCACCAGCAGTCAGGGGGCTACAGATACGCAGTATTTT
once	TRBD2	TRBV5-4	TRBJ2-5	CASSLAGAGGSSETQYF	TGTGCCAGCAGCTTGGCCGGGGCGGGGGGCTCGTCAGAGACCCAGTACTTC
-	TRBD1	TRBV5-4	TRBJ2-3	CASSEGQGGTDTQYF	TGTGCCAGCAGCGAGGGACAGGGAGGGACAGATACGCAGTATTTT
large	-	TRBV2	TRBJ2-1	CASSEGGTLNEQFF	TGTGCCAGCAGTGAGGGGGGGACATTGAATGAGCAGTTCTTC
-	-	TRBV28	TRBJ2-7	CASSFKYEQYF	TGTGCCAGCAGTTTTAAATACGAGCAGTACTTC
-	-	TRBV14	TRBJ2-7	CASSQVGSYEQYF	TGTGCCAGCAGCCAAGTGGGGTCCTACGAGCAGTACTTC
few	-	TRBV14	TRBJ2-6	CASSQETGRSAGANVLTF	TGTGCCAGCAGCCAAGAAACGGGGAGATCGGCTGGGGCCAACGTCCTGACTTTC
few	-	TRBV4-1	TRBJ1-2	CASSPGMARLDGYTF	TGCGCCAGCAGCCCAGGTATGGCGCGGCTGGATGGCTACACCTTC
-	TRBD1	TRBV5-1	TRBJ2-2	CASSPTGADTGELFF	TGCGCCAGCAGCCCGACAGGGGCCGACACCGGGGAGCTGTTTTTT
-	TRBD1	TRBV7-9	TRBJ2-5	CASSYDREIHQETQYF	TGTGCCAGCAGTTACGACAGGGAGATTCACCAAGAGACCCAGTACTTC
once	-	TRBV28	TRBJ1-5	CASRLGFNQPQHF	TGTGCCAGCAGATTGGGTTTCAATCAGCCCCAGCATTTT
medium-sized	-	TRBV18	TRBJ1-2	CASSPNSGEGYGYTF	TGTGCCAGCTCACCAAATTCAGGGGAGGGCTATGGCTACACCTTC
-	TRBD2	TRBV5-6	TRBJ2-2	CASSLELAGAGELFF	TGTGCCAGCAGCTTAGAACTAGCGGGCGCCGGGGAGCTGTTTTTT
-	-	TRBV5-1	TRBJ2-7	CASSRTPEGNEQYF	TGCGCCAGCAGCCGCACCCCGGAGGGTAACGAGCAGTACTTC
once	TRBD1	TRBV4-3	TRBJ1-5	CASSQGTGGVQPQHF	TGCGCCAGCAGCCAAGGGACAGGGGGCGTTCAGCCCCAGCATTTT
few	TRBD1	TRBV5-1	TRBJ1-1	CASSSGTGDVAFF	TGCGCCAGCAGCTCCGGGACAGGGGATGTAGCTTTCTTT
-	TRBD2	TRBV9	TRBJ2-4	CASSVDSGRGNIQYF	TGTGCCAGCAGCGTAGATAGCGGGAGAGGCAACATTCAGTACTTC
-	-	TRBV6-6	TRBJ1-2	CASSEGDYGYTF	TGTGCCAGCAGTGAGGGAGACTATGGCTACACCTTC
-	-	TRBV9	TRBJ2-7	CASSVEGSYEQYF	TGTGCCAGCAGCGTAGAAGGGTCCTACGAGCAGTACTTC
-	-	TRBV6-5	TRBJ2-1	CASSYSGVAYNEQFF	TGTGCCAGCAGTTACTCGGGAGTCGCCTACAATGAGCAGTTCTTC
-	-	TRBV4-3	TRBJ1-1	CASSQKGPGAEAFF	TGCGCCAGCAGCCAAAAGGGACCAGGGGCTGAAGCTTTCTTT
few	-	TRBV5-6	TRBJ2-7	CASSLAQGKQYF	TGTGCCAGCAGCTTGGCCCAAGGGAAGCAGTACTTC